A single sample is the source of the 21 T cell receptor beta chains below, sequenced in a study of T cell responses to AZD1222 COVID-19 vaccine. Some clones are missing from TCRdb's copy, which holds only in-frame ones; the method was immunoSEQ multiplex PCR. The sample consists of 250,000 to 300,000 clones, almost 95% of them appearing once. The specimen was peripheral blood, collected 28 days after the second AZD1222 dose. The source of these receptors is an adult who received the AZD1222 COVID-19 vaccine.

The sample holds one count of this clone. This chain joins TRBV6-5 and TRBJ1-6, with D possibly matching TRBD1 (5 bases). This CDR3 is 14 amino acids long. Germline V gives CDR1 MNHEY, CDR2 SVGAGI. The V end lost 5 bases, the J end lost 11 bases, and 16 bases lay between the germline ends. The CDR3 loop is CASSRRQDIPPLHF. Written as DNA, the CDR3 is TGTGCCAGCAGTCGAAGGCAGGACATTCCACCCCTCCACTTT.

This rearrangement joins TRBV12-1 to TRBJ1-1. TRBV12-1 represents a pseudogene. The CDR3 contains 14 residues. DNA for the CDR3: TGTGCCAGCACTCTTTTGAGGGATTTCCCTGAAGCTTTCTTT. Encoded protein: CASTLLRDFPEAFF.

The V gene is TRBV19, the J gene TRBJ2-2; D is possibly TRBD1 (5 bases). With 4 bases removed from V and 2 bases from J, the gap between germline ends came to 8 bases. The germline V gene encodes CDR1 LNHDA and CDR2 SQIVND (reference sequence). This CDR3 spans 14 amino acids. The CDR3 is CASSTGKNTGELFF. Here the CDR3 DNA reads TGTGCCAGTAGTACAGGGAAAAACACCGGGGAGCTGTTTTTT. The full variable domain, rest sourced from reference TRBV19 and TRBJ2-2, is DGGITQSPKYLFRKEGQNVTLSCEQNLNHDAMYWYRQDPGQGLRLIYYSQIVNDFQKGDIAEGYSVSREKKESFPLTVTSAQKNPTAFYLCASSTGKNTGELFFGEGSRLTVL.

V usage is TRBV5-4 and J usage is TRBJ1-6; a weak D match, TRBD1 (6 bases). CDR1 is SGHNT and CDR2 is YYREEE in the germline V gene (reference sequence). The CDR3 extends over 14 amino acids. The V end was cut by 4 bases, the J end by 6 bases, with 11 bases between. The chain's CDR3 is CASSLPGVNSPLHF. The CDR3, as DNA: TGTGCCAGCAGCCTACCAGGGGTTAATTCACCCCTCCACTTT.

This chain links TRBV5-5 with TRBJ2-7; D not certain. The V and J ends lost 6 bases and 0 bases respectively, with 13 bases between them. Germline assignment: CDR1 SGHKS and CDR2 YYEKEE (reference sequence). The CDR3 is 14 amino acids. In nucleotides, the CDR3 is TGTGCCAGCATCGTTGAGTGGGACTCCTACGAGCAGTACTTC. Encoded protein: CASIVEWDSYEQYF.

The rearrangement uses TRBV10-3 and TRBJ2-7; 8 bases match TRBD2. The CDR3 consists of 14 residues. V lost 6 bases to trimming and J lost 5 bases; unmatched junction nucleotides: 9. Germline V CDR1 and CDR2: ENHRY, SYGVKD. The CDR3 spells CAIRDGGGKDEQYF. The DNA for the CDR3 is TGTGCCATCAGGGATGGCGGGGGGAAAGACGAGCAGTACTTC.

V is TRBV18 and J is TRBJ1-4, with a weak D call TRBD1 (5 bases). Trimming shortened V by 6 bases and J by 0 bases, and 17 bases separated the two germline ends. Germline assignment: CDR1 KGHSH and CDR2 LQKENI. The CDR3 is 17 residues long. The CDR3 reads CASSPPTETATNEKLFF. CDR3 nucleotide sequence: TGTGCCAGCTCTCCGCCGACAGAAACAGCAACTAATGAAAAACTGTTTTTT.

This sequence joins TRBV28 and TRBJ2-1; the match to TRBD2 covers 9 bases. V lost 3 bases, J lost 5 bases, and 5 bases stayed unmatched. Per the germline V gene, CDR1 is MDHEN and CDR2 is SYDVKM. This CDR3 spans 15 amino acids. The CDR3 nucleotides read TGTGCCAGCAGTTTTTTTAGCGGGGGAAACAATGAGCAGTTCTTC. Translating it yields CASSFFSGGNNEQFF.

This chain uses TRBV28 with TRBJ1-2, with D hard to call. This CDR3 has 12 residues. The V end was cut by 5 bases, the J end by 2 bases, with 6 bases between. The germline CDR1 and CDR2 sequences are MDHEN and SYDVKM. As DNA, the CDR3 is TGTGCCAGCAGTCCAGGAAACTATGGCTACACCTTC. This sequence encodes CASSPGNYGYTF.

V gene TRBV2 combines with J gene TRBJ1-5; possibly TRBD1 for D (5 bases). Germline-derived CDR1 and CDR2 are SNHLY and FYNNEI. CDR3 length: 13 amino acids. Trimming cost V 3 bases and J 7 bases, with 10 bases left between them. The CDR3 DNA sequence: TGTGCCAGCAGTGAGGGGCTCGAGCAGCCCCAGCATTTT. As protein: CASSEGLEQPQHF.

This chain joins TRBV28 and TRBJ2-3; perhaps TRBD2 as D (6 bases). V was clipped by 3 bases and J by 1 base, with 23 bases between them. CDR3 length: 19 residues. Germline values: CDR1 MDHEN, CDR2 SYDVKM. This CDR3 reads CASSFRSGGWRPGTDTQYF. CDR3 sequence (DNA): TGTGCCAGCAGTTTCCGATCCGGGGGTTGGAGGCCAGGCACAGATACGCAGTATTTT.

V gene TRBV28 combines with J gene TRBJ1-5, with D uncertain. Trimming took off 8 bases at V and 0 bases at J, with 17 bases between the two ends. The CDR3 has 16 amino acids. CDR1 and CDR2 from the germline V gene are MDHEN and SYDVKM. Here the CDR3 DNA reads TGTGCCAGCGAGTCGGAGCCCTTTTCTAGCAATCAGCCCCAGCATTTT. Its translation is CASESEPFSSNQPQHF.

About this clone itself: Other DNA sequences within the sample encode an identical CDR3. The rearrangement links TRBV27 to TRBJ1-1, with D uncertain. V was clipped by 0 bases and J by 0 bases, with 8 bases between them. There are 15 residues in the CDR3. CDR1 and CDR2 from the germline V gene are MNHEY and SMNVEV (reference sequence). The CDR3 spells CASSLSGSLNTEAFF. CDR3 in DNA: TGTGCCAGCAGTTTATCTGGCAGCTTGAACACTGAAGCTTTCTTT.

The CDR3 region is CASSETSTYNEQFF. The DNA for the CDR3 is TGTGCCAGCAGTGAAACATCCACCTACAATGAGCAGTTCTTC. The chain recombines TRBV6-1 with TRBJ2-1; D is ambiguous. V was cut by 2 bases and J by 2 bases, with 7 bases left in between. The length of the CDR3 is 14 residues. Germline CDR1 is MNHNS and CDR2 is SASEGT.

The J gene is TRBJ1-6, the V gene TRBV5-4; a weak D match, TRBD1 (5 bases). Trimming took off 0 bases at V and 7 bases at J, with 14 bases between the two ends. Germline-derived CDR1 and CDR2 are SGHNT and YYREEE (reference sequence). The CDR3 runs 16 residues. The CDR3 here is CASSLAFGGGNSPLHF. CDR3 bases: TGTGCCAGCAGCTTGGCCTTCGGGGGAGGCAATTCACCCCTCCACTTT.

The chain recombines TRBV28 with TRBJ1-5; D is undetermined. Per germline, CDR1 MDHEN and CDR2 SYDVKM. The length of the CDR3 is 15 residues. V was clipped by 5 bases and J by 7 bases, with 18 bases between them. The CDR3 DNA sequence: TGTGCCAGCAGTCCCATGTCGGGGAGGTACCAGCCCCAGCATTTT. Translated: CASSPMSGRYQPQHF.

The chain links TRBV5-1 to TRBJ2-3, with D perhaps matching TRBD2 (6 bases). The CDR3 covers 16 residues. The V end was cut by 5 bases, the J end by 4 bases, with 20 bases between. Germline CDR1 SGHRS, CDR2 YFSETQ. CDR3 nucleotides: TGCGCCAGCAGTCCCGGGGGTCTACTTGAGTCAGATACGCAGTATTTT. Encoded protein: CASSPGGLLESDTQYF.

This chain connects TRBV4-1 to TRBJ2-1, with TRBD2 identical over 7 bases. J lost 2 bases, V lost 0 bases, and 4 bases had no gene match. Germline CDR1 and CDR2: MGHRA and YSYEKL. The CDR3 consists of 16 residues. CDR3 coding DNA: TGCGCCAGCAGCCAAGAGGGGGGGGATACCTACAATGAGCAGTTCTTC. Protein: CASSQEGGDTYNEQFF.

The rearrangement joins TRBV5-5 to TRBJ1-4; TRBD1 matches 8 bases. Germline V CDR1 and CDR2: SGHKS, YYEKEE (reference sequence). The length of the CDR3 is 17 residues. V dropped 0 bases and J dropped 3; count of bases not matched to a gene: 7. The CDR3 nucleotides read TGTGCCAGCAGCTTGGGAACAGGGGGTACGTCTAATGAAAAACTGTTTTTT. Its protein product is CASSLGTGGTSNEKLFF.

V is TRBV19 and J is TRBJ2-3, with D maybe TRBD1 (5 bases). Germline V lookup: CDR1 LNHDA, CDR2 SQIVND (reference sequence). The CDR3 loop spans 15 amino acids. Trimming removed 5 bases from V and 2 bases from J, with 14 bases in between. CDR3 in DNA: TGTGCCAGTAGTTTGAGCTTAGGGGACACAGATACGCAGTATTTT. Translated, it gives CASSLSLGDTDTQYF.

The J gene is TRBJ2-7, the V gene TRBV28; D possibly uses TRBD1 or TRBD2 (5 bases each). The CDR3 consists of 14 residues. Trimming cost V 3 bases and J 6 bases, with 15 bases left between them. Germline V gene lookup returns CDR1 MDHEN and CDR2 SYDVKM. The CDR3 DNA is TGTGCCAGCAGTTTCCGGGGACCCCAAACCGAGCAGTACTTC. It encodes CASSFRGPQTEQYF.